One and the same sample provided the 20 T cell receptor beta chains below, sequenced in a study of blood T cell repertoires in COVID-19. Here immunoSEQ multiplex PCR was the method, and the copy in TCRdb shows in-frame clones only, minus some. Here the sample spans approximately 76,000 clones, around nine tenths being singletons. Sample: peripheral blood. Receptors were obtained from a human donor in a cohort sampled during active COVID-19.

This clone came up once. CDR3 sequence (DNA): TGTGCCAGCAGTAGCCTCGTGGACACTGAAGCTTTCTTT. Translation: CASSSLVDTEAFF. This sequence joins TRBV12-3 or TRBV12-4 and TRBJ1-1; D not certain. The CDR3 runs to 13 residues. Between the trimmed V and J ends, which lost 5 bases and 3 bases, there was a span of 10 bases.

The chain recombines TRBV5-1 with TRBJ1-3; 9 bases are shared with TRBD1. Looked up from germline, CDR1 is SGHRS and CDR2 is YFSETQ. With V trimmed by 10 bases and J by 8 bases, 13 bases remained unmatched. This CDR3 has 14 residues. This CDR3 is CAGLDRGGRDTIYF. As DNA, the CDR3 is TGCGCCGGCTTGGACAGGGGAGGTCGCGACACCATATATTTT.

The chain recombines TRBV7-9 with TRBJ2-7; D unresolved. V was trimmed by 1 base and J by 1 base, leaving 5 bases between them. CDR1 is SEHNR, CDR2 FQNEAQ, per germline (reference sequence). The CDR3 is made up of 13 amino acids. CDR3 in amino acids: CASSLVQSYEQYF. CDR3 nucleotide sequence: TGTGCCAGCAGCTTAGTACAGTCCTACGAGCAGTACTTC.

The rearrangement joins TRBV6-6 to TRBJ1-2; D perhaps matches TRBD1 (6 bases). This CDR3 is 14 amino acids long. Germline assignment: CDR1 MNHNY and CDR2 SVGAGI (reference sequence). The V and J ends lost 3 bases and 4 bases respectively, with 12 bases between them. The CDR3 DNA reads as TGTGCCAGCAGTTATTCACAGGGTAGCTATGGCTACACCTTC. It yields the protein CASSYSQGSYGYTF.

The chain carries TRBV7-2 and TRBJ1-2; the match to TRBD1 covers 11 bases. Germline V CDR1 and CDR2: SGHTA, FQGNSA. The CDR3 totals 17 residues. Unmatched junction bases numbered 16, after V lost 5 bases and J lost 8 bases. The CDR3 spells CASSPLSAPGQGEGYTF. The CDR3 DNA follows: TGTGCCAGCAGCCCCCTTTCGGCCCCGGGACAGGGGGAGGGCTACACCTTC.

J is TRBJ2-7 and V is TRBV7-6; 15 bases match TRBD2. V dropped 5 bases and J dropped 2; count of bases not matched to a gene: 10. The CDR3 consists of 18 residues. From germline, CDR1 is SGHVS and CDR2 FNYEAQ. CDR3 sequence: CASSPRTSGGGIPYEQYF. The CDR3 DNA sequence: TGTGCCAGCAGCCCTCGGACTAGCGGGGGGGGCATTCCCTACGAGCAGTACTTC.

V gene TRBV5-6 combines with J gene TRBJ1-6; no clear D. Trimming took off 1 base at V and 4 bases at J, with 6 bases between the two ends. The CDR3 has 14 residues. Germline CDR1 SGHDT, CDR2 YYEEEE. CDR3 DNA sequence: TGTGCCAGCAGCTTGCCGTTATATAATTCACCCCTCCACTTT. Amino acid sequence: CASSLPLYNSPLHF.

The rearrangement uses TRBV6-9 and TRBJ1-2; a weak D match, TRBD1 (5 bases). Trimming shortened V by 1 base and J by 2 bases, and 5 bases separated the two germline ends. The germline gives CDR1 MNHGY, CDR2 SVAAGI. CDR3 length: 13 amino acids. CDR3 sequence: CASSYWGNYGYTF. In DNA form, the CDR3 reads TGTGCCAGCAGTTATTGGGGCAACTATGGCTACACCTTC.

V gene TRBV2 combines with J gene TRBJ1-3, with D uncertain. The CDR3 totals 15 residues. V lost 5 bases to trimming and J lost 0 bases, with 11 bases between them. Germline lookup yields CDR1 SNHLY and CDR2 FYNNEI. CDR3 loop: CASSHSISSGNTIYF. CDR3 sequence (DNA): TGTGCCAGCAGTCACTCGATTTCCTCTGGAAACACCATATATTTT.

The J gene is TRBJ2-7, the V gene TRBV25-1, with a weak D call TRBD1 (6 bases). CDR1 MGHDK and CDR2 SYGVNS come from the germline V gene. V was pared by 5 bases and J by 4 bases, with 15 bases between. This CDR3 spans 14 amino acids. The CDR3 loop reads CASSMTGVGYEQYF. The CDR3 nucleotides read TGTGCCAGCAGTATGACAGGCGTCGGGTACGAGCAGTACTTC.

The CDR3 spells CASSLRTGQPGGYTF. CDR3 nucleotides: TGCGCCAGCAGCCTACGGACGGGACAGCCGGGGGGCTACACCTTC. The chain is built from TRBV5-1 and TRBJ1-2; 7 bases line up with TRBD1. The CDR3 runs 15 residues. V lost 4 bases to trimming and J lost 8 bases; unmatched junction nucleotides: 14. Germline CDR1 is SGHRS and CDR2 is YFSETQ.

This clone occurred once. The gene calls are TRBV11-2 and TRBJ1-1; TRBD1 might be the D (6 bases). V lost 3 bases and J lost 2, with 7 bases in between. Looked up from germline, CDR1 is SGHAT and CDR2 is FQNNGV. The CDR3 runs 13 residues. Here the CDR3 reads CASSLGANTEAFF. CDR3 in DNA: TGTGCCAGCAGCTTGGGGGCTAACACTGAAGCTTTCTTT.

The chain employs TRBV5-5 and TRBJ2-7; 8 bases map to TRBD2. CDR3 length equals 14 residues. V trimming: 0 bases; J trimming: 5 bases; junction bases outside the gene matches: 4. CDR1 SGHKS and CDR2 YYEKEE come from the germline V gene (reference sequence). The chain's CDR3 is CASSLAGGGHEQYF. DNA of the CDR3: TGTGCCAGCAGCTTGGCGGGGGGGGGCCACGAGCAGTACTTC.

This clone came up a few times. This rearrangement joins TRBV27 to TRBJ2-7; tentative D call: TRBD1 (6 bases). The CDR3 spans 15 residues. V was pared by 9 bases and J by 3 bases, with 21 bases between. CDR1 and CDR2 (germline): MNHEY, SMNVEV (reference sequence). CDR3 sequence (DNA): TGTGCCAGTCAATCCGGGACAACTTTCTTCTACGAGCAGTACTTC. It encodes CASQSGTTFFYEQYF.

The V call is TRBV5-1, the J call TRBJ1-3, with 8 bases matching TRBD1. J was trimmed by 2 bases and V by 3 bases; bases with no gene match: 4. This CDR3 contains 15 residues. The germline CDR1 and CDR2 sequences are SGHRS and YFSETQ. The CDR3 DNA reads TGCGCCAGCAGCTCGAGGACAGGGACTGGAAACACCATATATTTT. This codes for CASSSRTGTGNTIYF.

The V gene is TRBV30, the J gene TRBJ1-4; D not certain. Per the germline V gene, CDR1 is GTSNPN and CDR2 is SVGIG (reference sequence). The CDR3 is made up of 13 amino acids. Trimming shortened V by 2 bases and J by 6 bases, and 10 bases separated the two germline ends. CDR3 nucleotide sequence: TGTGCCTGGAGTAAGAATCGGGATGAAAAACTGTTTTTT. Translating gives CAWSKNRDEKLFF.

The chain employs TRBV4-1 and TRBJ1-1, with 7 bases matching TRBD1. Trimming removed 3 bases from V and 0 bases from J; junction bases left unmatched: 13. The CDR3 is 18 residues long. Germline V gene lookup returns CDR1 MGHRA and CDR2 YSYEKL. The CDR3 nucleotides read TGCGCCAGCAGCCATAATGACAGGGACCCACTGATGAACACTGAAGCTTTCTTT. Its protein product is CASSHNDRDPLMNTEAFF.

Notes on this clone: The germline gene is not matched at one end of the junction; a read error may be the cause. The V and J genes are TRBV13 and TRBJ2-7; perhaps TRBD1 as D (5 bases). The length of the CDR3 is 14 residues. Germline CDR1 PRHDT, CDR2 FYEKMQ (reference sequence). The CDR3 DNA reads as TGTGCCAGCAGCCTAGGGGCAGGGTTCGACGAGCAGTACTTC. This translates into CASSLGAGFDEQYF.

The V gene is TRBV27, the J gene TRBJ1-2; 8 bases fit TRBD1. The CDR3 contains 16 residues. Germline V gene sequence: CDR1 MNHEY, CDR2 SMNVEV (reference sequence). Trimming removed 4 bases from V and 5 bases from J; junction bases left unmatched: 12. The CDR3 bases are TGTGCCAGCAGTTCCGGACAGGGAGGGTTTACTTATGGCTACACCTTC. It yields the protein CASSSGQGGFTYGYTF.

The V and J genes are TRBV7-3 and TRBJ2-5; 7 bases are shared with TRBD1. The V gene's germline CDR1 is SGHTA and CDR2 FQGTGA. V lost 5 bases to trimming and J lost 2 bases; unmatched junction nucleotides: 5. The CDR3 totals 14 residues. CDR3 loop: CASSLGTAQETQYF. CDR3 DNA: TGTGCCAGCAGCCTCGGGACAGCTCAAGAGACCCAGTACTTC.